The source of this T cell receptor beta chain is a study of OX40 agonist ivuxolimab in advanced cancers. About the research overall: While on treatment, patients had intravenous ivuxolimab at 0.01 to 10 mg/kg every 2 weeks. The study's findings and limits: Compared with CD4+, CD8+ T cells on average had more expanded clones. Both CD4+ and CD8+ T cell populations in blood had undergone clonal expansion by week 6 at 0.1 to 3.0 mg/kg. Some of the lowest clonal expansion was seen in partial responders at 0.1-3.0 mg/kg.

As regards this clone: Its cognate antigen is unknown.

The CDR3 consists of 11 residues. Trimming removed 6 bases from V and 2 bases from J, with 7 bases in between. CDR1 and CDR2 (germline): SQVTM, ANQGSEA. Profiling relied on immunoSEQ multiplex PCR, and the TCRdb table lists in-frame clones only, not all of them. Counted here are about 26,000 clones, 70% to 90% occurring once; the ten biggest clones make up 15% to 20%. This receptor was identified in an adult with an advanced solid tumor such as melanoma, head and neck, liver or kidney cancer. The V gene is TRBV29-1, the J gene TRBJ1-2, with D unclear. This material consisted of CD4+ or CD8+ T cells sorted from blood, taken in a trial of the OX40 agonist ivuxolimab. As DNA, the CDR3 is TGCAGCGTCACAGCCAACTATGGCTACACCTTC. It is translated as CSVTANYGYTF.